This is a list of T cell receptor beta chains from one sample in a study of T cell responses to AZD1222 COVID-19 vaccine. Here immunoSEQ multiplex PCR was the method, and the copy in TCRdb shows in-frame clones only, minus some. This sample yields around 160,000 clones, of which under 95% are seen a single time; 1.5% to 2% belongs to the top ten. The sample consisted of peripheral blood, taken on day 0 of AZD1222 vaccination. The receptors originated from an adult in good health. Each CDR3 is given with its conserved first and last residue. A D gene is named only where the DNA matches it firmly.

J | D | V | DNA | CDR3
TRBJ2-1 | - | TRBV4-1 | TGCGCCAGCAGCGAGACTTTTAGCTCCTACAATGAGCAGTTCTTC | CASSETFSSYNEQFF
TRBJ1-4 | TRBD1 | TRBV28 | TGTGCCAGCAGTTTTGGACAGGGGCGTGAAAAACTGTTTTTT | CASSFGQGREKLFF
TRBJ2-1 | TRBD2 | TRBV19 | TGTGCCAGTAGGGAGACTAGCGGGGGTATGTACAATGAGCAGTTCTTC | CASRETSGGMYNEQFF
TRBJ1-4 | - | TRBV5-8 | TGTGCCAGCAGCTTGGAATGGGGGGATGGGGAAAAACTGTTTTTT | CASSLEWGDGEKLFF
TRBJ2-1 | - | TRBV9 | TGTGCCAGCAGCGTAAAGGGACGCCTTTTGAATGAGCAGTTCTTC | CASSVKGRLLNEQFF
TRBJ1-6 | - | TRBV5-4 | TGTGCCAGCAGCTTGGCAGTAGGCGATAATTCACCCCTCCACTTT | CASSLAVGDNSPLHF
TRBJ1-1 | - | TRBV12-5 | TGTGCTAGTGGTTTGTCCCCGGGAATGAACACTGAAGCTTTCTTT | CASGLSPGMNTEAFF
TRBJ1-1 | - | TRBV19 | TGTGCCAGTAGTATTTGGTCGGATAACACTGAAGCTTTCTTT | CASSIWSDNTEAFF
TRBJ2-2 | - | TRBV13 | TGTGCCAGCAGCTCGTACTCGGGGAGTTACACCGGGGAGCTGTTTTTT | CASSSYSGSYTGELFF
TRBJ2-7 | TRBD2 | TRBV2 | TGTGCCAGCAGTATTTCCAGCGGGAGTTACGAGCAGTACTTC | CASSISSGSYEQYF